What follows are 15 T cell receptor beta chains derived from one specimen sequenced in a study of cytomegalovirus exposure and HLA in healthy donors. The study ran its PCR with 60 Vbeta and 13 Jbeta primers. The data were produced by immunoSEQ multiplex PCR, yet TCRdb's version contains in-frame clones alone and is incomplete. The table has more than 85,000 clones, roughly two thirds seen once; the top ten hold less than 1.5%. The material sequenced was PBMCs. The receptors here all came from a female donor in good health and CMV-seronegative.

This rearrangement joins TRBV4-3 to TRBJ2-5; no firm D call. The CDR3 is 14 residues long. V dropped 0 bases and J dropped 1 base, with 6 bases sitting between them. From germline, CDR1 is LGHNA and CDR2 YSLEER. CDR3: CASSQDWAQETQYF. CDR3 coding DNA: TGCGCCAGCAGCCAAGATTGGGCCCAAGAGACCCAGTACTTC.

CDR3 nucleotide sequence: TGTGCCAGCAGAACAGGTGTCTCTGGGGCCAACGTCCTGACTTTC. It yields the protein CASRTGVSGANVLTF. V usage is TRBV7-2 and J usage is TRBJ2-6, with D possibly being TRBD1 (5 bases). CDR3 length: 15 residues. CDR1 is SGHTA, CDR2 FQGNSA, per germline. Trimming pared 6 bases from V and 0 bases from J, leaving 9 bases between.

This chain links TRBV6-5 with TRBJ2-2; D possibly corresponds to TRBD1 (6 bases). Trimming cost V 6 bases and J 4 bases, with 9 bases left between them. Germline CDR1 is MNHEY and CDR2 is SVGAGI. The CDR3 is 13 residues long. The CDR3 is CASRRDTTGELFF. The CDR3 DNA reads TGTGCCAGCAGACGGGACACCACCGGGGAGCTGTTTTTT.

The chain recombines TRBV5-4 with TRBJ1-3; no firm D call. There are 17 residues in the CDR3. Germline V gene data show CDR1 as SGHNT and CDR2 as YYREEE (reference sequence). V lost 0 bases and J 3 bases, leaving 16 bases between the germline ends. CDR3 DNA: TGTGCCAGCAGCTTGGTCCCCCTCGACTCGTTTGGAAACACCATATATTTT. Its translation: CASSLVPLDSFGNTIYF.

The chain links TRBV7-2 to TRBJ2-7; TRBD1 matches 10 bases. V was clipped by 5 bases and J by 7 bases; unmatched bases: 8. This CDR3 region has 14 residues. The V gene's germline CDR1 is SGHTA and CDR2 FQGNSA. DNA of the CDR3: TGTGCCAGCAGCGCAAGACAGGGGGCGAGGGAGCAGTACTTC. Its protein is CASSARQGAREQYF.

This clone was observed a few times. This chain joins TRBV28 and TRBJ2-1, with D tentatively TRBD1 (6 bases). The CDR3 is 12 amino acids. Germline V gene data show CDR1 as MDHEN and CDR2 as SYDVKM. Trimming took off 4 bases at V and 9 bases at J, with 10 bases between the two ends. This chain's CDR3 is CASSSQGREQFF. The CDR3 DNA is TGTGCCAGCAGTTCACAGGGTCGTGAGCAGTTCTTC.

V gene TRBV19 combines with J gene TRBJ1-1; unclear D gene. Trimming removed 5 bases from V and 0 bases from J, with 28 bases in between. This CDR3 region has 20 residues. Germline V gene sequence: CDR1 LNHDA, CDR2 SQIVND (reference sequence). CDR3 nucleotides: TGTGCCAGTAGTGCGGATTGGGATAACTCCGAGGAGGTCATGAACACTGAAGCTTTCTTT. It yields the protein CASSADWDNSEEVMNTEAFF.

V gene TRBV29-1 combines with J gene TRBJ2-7; 7 bases align to TRBD2. The J segment lost 6 bases and the V segment lost 0 bases, leaving 2 bases of the junction unmatched. The CDR3 totals 12 residues. Germline CDR1 reads SQVTM; CDR2 reads ANQGSEA. The CDR3 coding sequence is TGCAGCGTTGAAGATCGGGGGGTCGAGCAGTACTTC. Protein product: CSVEDRGVEQYF.

The chain links TRBV7-2 to TRBJ1-5, with D possibly being TRBD1 (6 bases). There are 15 residues in the CDR3. V was trimmed by 5 bases and J by 3 bases, leaving 14 bases between them. Germline V gene sequence: CDR1 SGHTA, CDR2 FQGNSA. This CDR3 is CASSPTGNNNQPQHF. CDR3 DNA: TGTGCCAGCAGCCCCACAGGGAATAACAATCAGCCCCAGCATTTT.

The V and J genes are TRBV7-9 and TRBJ2-7; a weak D match, TRBD1 (5 bases). V was trimmed by 3 bases and J by 0 bases, leaving 12 bases between them. The CDR3 is 15 amino acids. Germline V lookup: CDR1 SEHNR, CDR2 FQNEAQ (reference sequence). CDR3 loop: CASSLAGSSSYEQYF. The CDR3 DNA reads TGTGCCAGCAGCTTGGCAGGGTCCAGCTCCTACGAGCAGTACTTC.

This sequence joins TRBV7-2 and TRBJ1-4, with 8 bases fitting TRBD1. Per germline, CDR1 SGHTA and CDR2 FQGNSA. There are 15 residues in the CDR3. Losses at the gene ends were 5 bases for V and 10 bases for J; bases not matched to a gene: 12. CDR3 in DNA: TGTGCCAGCAGCCTTACGGACAGGGTAGTCGCAAAACTGTTTTTT. Protein product: CASSLTDRVVAKLFF.

The V and J genes are TRBV7-2 and TRBJ1-5, with D uncertain. Trimming removed 0 bases at V and 9 bases at J, with 15 bases between. From germline, CDR1 is SGHTA and CDR2 FQGNSA. The CDR3 has 15 residues. DNA of the CDR3: TGTGCCAGCAGCTTAGCGGTTTCGGGAAAGACGCCCCAGCATTTT. Its protein is CASSLAVSGKTPQHF.

This clone was picked up a small number of times. The V call is TRBV6-1, the J call TRBJ2-7, with D possibly matching TRBD2 (5 bases). V lost 6 bases and J 1 base, leaving 16 bases between the germline ends. The CDR3 spans 15 residues. Germline assignment: CDR1 MNHNS and CDR2 SASEGT. In nucleotides, the CDR3 is TGTGCCAGCAGCATGGGTTTGGACTTTTCCTACGAGCAGTACTTC. Translation: CASSMGLDFSYEQYF.

V gene TRBV2 combines with J gene TRBJ1-5; D possibly corresponds to TRBD1 (5 bases). CDR1 is SNHLY and CDR2 is FYNNEI in the germline V gene. The V and J ends lost 4 bases and 0 bases respectively, with 7 bases between them. This CDR3 contains 14 residues. The CDR3 region is CASSGQNSNQPQHF. In DNA, the CDR3 is TGTGCCAGCAGTGGACAGAATAGCAATCAGCCCCAGCATTTT.

In its sample, this clone was seen a few times. The chain carries TRBV7-2 and TRBJ2-3; 7 bases line up with TRBD2. The V gene end was trimmed by 1 base and the J gene end by 2 bases; junction bases not matched to a gene: 3. Per germline, CDR1 SGHTA and CDR2 FQGNSA. CDR3 size: 15 residues. This CDR3 is CASSLGGGFTDTQYF. The CDR3 DNA follows: TGTGCCAGCAGCTTAGGCGGGGGATTCACAGATACGCAGTATTTT.